The rows below give T cell receptor beta chains drawn from one sample of a study of beta chain features in type 1 diabetes. Assay used: immunoSEQ multiplex PCR; TCRdb lists only in-frame clones, some missing. The table includes about 320,000 clones, about 14% detected once. Sequenced sample: central memory CD4+ T cells from blood. Receptors were obtained from a young man in good health. Both conserved end residues are part of each CDR3. A D gene is named only where the DNA matches it firmly. The listing skips clone size in some rows; elsewhere it reads once, few, many or a size class.

d_gene: TRBD1; abundance: few; j_gene: TRBJ1-1; v_gene: TRBV14; CDR3nt: TGTGCCAGCAGCCAGAGGACAGGGAGGAACACTGAAGCTTTCTTT; CDR3aa: CASSQRTGRNTEAFF
d_gene: NA; abundance: few; j_gene: TRBJ1-1; v_gene: TRBV27; CDR3nt: TGTGCCAGCAGTTTTCGGCCTTATGCAGGGGCAAGCCAAGAGAGTAACACTGAAGCTTTCTTT; CDR3aa: CASSFRPYAGASQESNTEAFF
d_gene: NA; abundance: NA; j_gene: TRBJ2-2; v_gene: TRBV6-6; CDR3nt: TGTGCCAGCAGCAACACAGGTTACACCGGGGAGCTGTTTTTT; CDR3aa: CASSNTGYTGELFF
d_gene: TRBD1; abundance: NA; j_gene: TRBJ2-1; v_gene: TRBV7-9; CDR3nt: TGTGCCAGCAGCTTGAGGGACAGGGCGATAATCAATGAGCAGTTCTTC; CDR3aa: CASSLRDRAIINEQFF
d_gene: NA; abundance: NA; j_gene: TRBJ2-1; v_gene: TRBV14; CDR3nt: TGTGCCAGCAGCCAAGTGGCGGGGAGTTACAATGAGCAGTTCTTC; CDR3aa: CASSQVAGSYNEQFF
d_gene: NA; abundance: few; j_gene: TRBJ1-5; v_gene: TRBV7-9; CDR3nt: TGTGCCAGCACCAACGATGGGTCCCATCAGCCCCAGCATTTT; CDR3aa: CASTNDGSHQPQHF
d_gene: TRBD1; abundance: few; j_gene: TRBJ2-1; v_gene: TRBV4-1; CDR3nt: TGCGCCAGCAGCCCCGGACAGGGAAACAATGAGCAGTTCTTC; CDR3aa: CASSPGQGNNEQFF
d_gene: TRBD1; abundance: NA; j_gene: TRBJ1-2; v_gene: TRBV5-1; CDR3nt: TGCGCCAGCAGCTACGGACAGGGAGATGGCTACACCTTC; CDR3aa: CASSYGQGDGYTF
d_gene: TRBD1; abundance: NA; j_gene: TRBJ2-1; v_gene: TRBV19; CDR3nt: TGTGCCAGTAAGCGGGACAGGGGGCAAAATGAGCAGTTCTTC; CDR3aa: CASKRDRGQNEQFF
d_gene: NA; abundance: NA; j_gene: TRBJ2-7; v_gene: TRBV21-1; CDR3nt: TGTGCCAGCAGCAAAAGGGGCTACGAGCAGTACTTC; CDR3aa: CASSKRGYEQYF
d_gene: TRBD2; abundance: NA; j_gene: TRBJ2-2; v_gene: TRBV7-8; CDR3nt: TGTGCCAGCAGCTTAGTTGGGGGAGGGCATACCGGGGAGCTGTTTTTT; CDR3aa: CASSLVGGGHTGELFF
d_gene: NA; abundance: NA; j_gene: TRBJ1-6; v_gene: TRBV10-3; CDR3nt: TGTGCCAGCAGTGCCGGTGGGGATTCACCCCTCCACTTT; CDR3aa: CASSAGGDSPLHF
d_gene: NA; abundance: many; j_gene: TRBJ1-4; v_gene: TRBV21-1; CDR3nt: TGTGCCAGCAGCAAAACAGGAGAGTTTAATGAAAAACTGTTTTTT; CDR3aa: CASSKTGEFNEKLFF
d_gene: NA; abundance: NA; j_gene: TRBJ1-2; v_gene: TRBV4-2; CDR3nt: TGTGCCAGCAGCCCGAGGGACGGAGCTAACTATGGCTACACCTTC; CDR3aa: CASSPRDGANYGYTF
d_gene: NA; abundance: few; j_gene: TRBJ2-7; v_gene: TRBV5-6; CDR3nt: TGTGCCAGCAGCTTGGAGGCAGTCTCCTACGAGCAGTACTTC; CDR3aa: CASSLEAVSYEQYF